This T cell receptor beta chain stems from a study of pediatric ulcerative colitis. The assay was run at survey level. Profiled with immunoSEQ multiplex PCR; TCRdb holds only in-frame clones, not every one. The repertoire has around 30,000 clones, roughly four fifths of them found once; the top ten carry approximately 4%. Study conclusions and caveats: Acute severe colitis showed lower rectal diversity from clonal expansions. A couple of rectal CDR3 clonotypes occurred in all ulcerative colitis patients. This repertoire reflects total lymphocytes rather than subpopulations like regulatory T cells.

Regarding this clone: Its target is not known.

The TCR comes from a boy between 10 and 17 years old with severe ulcerative colitis. Material for sequencing was blood.

The CDR3 reads CASSPRTSGGPDRAGELFF. In DNA form, the CDR3 reads TGTGCCAGCAGCCCCCGGACTAGCGGGGGGCCCGATAGGGCCGGGGAGCTGTTTTTT. The chain links TRBV7-2 to TRBJ2-2, with 14 bases lining up with TRBD2. With 5 bases clipped from V and 6 bases from J, the junction kept 14 bases outside the gene matches. Per germline, CDR1 SGHTA and CDR2 FQGNSA. This CDR3 spans 19 amino acids.